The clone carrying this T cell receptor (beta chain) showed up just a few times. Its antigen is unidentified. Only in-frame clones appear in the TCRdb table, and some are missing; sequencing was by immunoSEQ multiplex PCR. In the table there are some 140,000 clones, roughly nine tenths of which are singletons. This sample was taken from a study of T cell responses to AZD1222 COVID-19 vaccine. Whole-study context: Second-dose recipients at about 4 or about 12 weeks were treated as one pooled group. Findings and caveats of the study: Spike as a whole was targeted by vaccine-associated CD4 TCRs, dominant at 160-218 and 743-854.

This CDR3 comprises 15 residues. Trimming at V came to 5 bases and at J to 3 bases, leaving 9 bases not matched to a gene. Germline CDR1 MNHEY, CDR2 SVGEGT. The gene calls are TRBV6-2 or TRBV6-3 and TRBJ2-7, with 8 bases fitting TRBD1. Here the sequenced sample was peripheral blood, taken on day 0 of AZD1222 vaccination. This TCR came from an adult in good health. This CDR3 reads CASSPPGQDVYEQYF. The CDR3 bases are TGTGCCAGCAGTCCACCGGGACAGGATGTCTACGAGCAGTACTTC.